These 10 T cell receptor beta chains were sequenced from one sample in a study of HIV-infected children after antiretroviral therapy interruption. The sample's treatment: PENTA 11 planned treatment interruption arm or continuous ART arm. Unique molecular identifiers were included in an RNA-based 3' RACE TCR library. A single record per CDR3 protein comes from TCRdb applying MiXCR to the 3' RACE reads. The sample contains about 89,000 distinct CDR3 sequences, around 6.9% of which appear only once. Sequenced here: CD45RA+ CD4+ T cells from PBMCs, pooled from several time points, sampled from a donor given antiretroviral therapy, either interrupted or continuous. Subset given: naive CD4+ CD45RA+ CD45RO- T cells. Receptors were obtained from a pool of human donors with HIV.

This clonotype has a count of ten or more. This sequence joins TRBV7-3 and TRBJ2-7; 9 nucleotides align to TRBD2. The CDR3 sequence is 16 residues long. The J segment lost 5 bases and the V segment lost 5 bases, leaving 13 bases of the junction unmatched. Germline loops: CDR1 SGHTA, CDR2 FQGTGA. CDR3 in DNA: TGTGCCAGCAGCCGGAGGGGCAGTTTAGCGGGGGACGAGCAGTACTTC. Its translation is CASSRRGSLAGDEQYF.

The chain uses TRBV6-1 and TRBJ2-7, with D uncertain. The CDR3 totals 15 residues. Trimming cost V 1 base and J 2 bases, with 12 bases left between them. CDR1 MNHNS and CDR2 SASEGT come from the germline V gene. The CDR3 region is CASSEEASWTYEQYF. The CDR3 coding sequence is TGTGCCAGCAGTGAAGAAGCGTCTTGGACCTACGAGCAGTACTTC.

This clonotype turned up a few times. The chain uses TRBV7-2 and TRBJ1-6, with 8 positions matching TRBD1. The trim removed 5 bases at V and 9 bases at J, leaving 12 bases unmatched. The CDR3 contains 16 residues. Germline V CDR1 and CDR2: SGHTA, FQGNSA. The CDR3 sequence is CASSLGTGILASPLHF. The CDR3 DNA follows: TGTGCCAGCAGCCTAGGGACAGGCATACTCGCTTCACCCCTCCACTTT.

This clonotype was detected ten times or more. The chain uses TRBV12-3 or TRBV12-4 and TRBJ1-6, with D possibly TRBD1 on 6 matching bases. V gave up 5 bases and J gave up 7 bases, with 18 bases separating them. This CDR3 is built from 16 residues. The CDR3 region has the DNA TGTGCCAGCAGTCGAAACCTACAGGGTGGGAATTCACCCCTCCACTTT. Protein product: CASSRNLQGGNSPLHF.

This clonotype was picked up many times. The J gene is TRBJ2-2, the V gene TRBV20-1, with 7 bases fitting TRBD1. Germline lookup yields CDR1 DFQATT and CDR2 SNEGSKA (reference sequence). Trimming at V came to 5 bases and at J to 3 bases, leaving 0 bases not matched to a gene. There are 12 residues in the CDR3. CDR3 loop: CSADRDTGELFF. For the CDR3, the DNA is TGCAGTGCTGACAGGGACACCGGGGAGCTGTTTTTT.

This clonotype was detected many times. V gene TRBV11-3 combines with J gene TRBJ2-7; TRBD2 is a possible D gene (5 bases). CDR1 SGHNT and CDR2 YENEEA come from the germline V gene. The CDR3 contains 14 residues. Trimming removed 3 bases at V and 7 bases at J, with 16 bases between. For the CDR3, the DNA is TGTGCCAGCAGCTTTTTTGGCTCCACGGGAGAGCAGTACTTC. Protein product: CASSFFGSTGEQYF.

In this sample, this clonotype turned up a few times. This chain uses TRBV20-1 with TRBJ2-7; no clear D. The CDR3 length is 11 residues. Germline CDR1 reads DFQATT; CDR2 reads SNEGSKA (reference sequence). Deletions cut 2 bases from V and 3 bases from J, with 5 bases between. CDR3 amino acids: CSARRSYEQYF. The CDR3 DNA is TGCAGTGCTAGACGAAGCTACGAGCAGTACTTC.

This chain links TRBV6-1 with TRBJ1-1; D is perhaps TRBD1 (6 bases). V gave up 6 bases and J gave up 0 bases, with 14 bases separating them. Germline V lookup: CDR1 MNHNS, CDR2 SASEGT. The CDR3 totals 15 residues. In DNA, the CDR3 is TGTGCCAGCAGCGCCTCGGGGGCAATGAACACTGAAGCTTTCTTT. As protein: CASSASGAMNTEAFF.

The chain employs TRBV5-6 and TRBJ1-2, with D unclear. The germline V gene encodes CDR1 SGHDT and CDR2 YYEEEE. This CDR3 is built from 16 residues. The V end was cut by 4 bases, the J end by 1 base, with 17 bases between. CDR3 sequence (DNA): TGTGCCAGCAGCGCACTCCCCAGGAAAGATAACTATGGCTACACCTTC. The encoded protein is CASSALPRKDNYGYTF.

This clonotype was seen many times. The chain recombines TRBV5-4 with TRBJ2-2; a weak D match, TRBD1 (6 bases). The CDR3 is made up of 15 amino acids. Germline V gene data show CDR1 as SGHNT and CDR2 as YYREEE (reference sequence). V was clipped by 1 base and J by 6 bases, with 13 bases between them. CDR3 in DNA: TGTGCCAGCAGCTTGCAGGGGTGGACGGCCGGGGAGCTGTTTTTT. The encoded protein is CASSLQGWTAGELFF.